This section outlines one T cell receptor (beta chain) sequence together with its context. The data were taken from a study of blood T cell repertoires in COVID-19. In the study overall: Sites in the United States, Italy and Spain provided acute and convalescent COVID-19 samples. PBMCs, B-cell-depleted T cells, or T cells were the source of the cDNA or gDNA that made up the material.

Some clones are missing from TCRdb's copy, which holds only in-frame ones; the method was immunoSEQ multiplex PCR. Among about 130,000 clones listed, roughly 87% were seen once. Participants were placed into cohorts based on the clinical history they reported. What the recovered Cohort 3 donors had was two negative PCRs, clearance, or symptom resolution. The sequence was obtained from a man aged 25 to 45 who had recovered from COVID-19. The sample comprised PBMCs or T cells enriched from blood (not recorded which).

CDR3: CASSNRGPPNTGELFF. CDR3 in DNA: TGTGCCAGCAGTAATAGGGGGCCCCCGAACACCGGGGAGCTGTTTTTT. This chain links TRBV2 with TRBJ2-2; 7 positions match TRBD1. The germline CDR1 and CDR2 sequences are SNHLY and FYNNEI. The CDR3 is 16 residues long. The trim removed 5 bases at V and 0 bases at J, leaving 6 bases unmatched. Complete variable domain (other parts from reference TRBV2 and TRBJ2-2): EPEVTQTPSHQVTQMGQEVILRCVPISNHLYFYWYRQILGQKVEFLVSFYNNEISEKSEIFDDQFSVERPDGSNFTLKIRSTKLEDSAMYFCASSNRGPPNTGELFFGEGSRLTVL.